One and the same sample provided the 2 T cell receptor beta chains below, sequenced in a study of STAT5B mutations in CD4+ large granular lymphocyte leukemia. Libraries were prepared by immunoSEQ multiplex PCR; TCRdb keeps only in-frame clonotypes and omits some of them. The sample contains about 25,000 clones, about 86% of which appear only once. Sequencing was done on a sample of CD4+ T cells from blood buffy coats. These receptors were obtained from a human donor in good health.

The rearrangement uses TRBV28 and TRBJ2-3; weak D call: TRBD2 (6 bases). This CDR3 comprises 12 residues. The ends were cut back, 7 bases at V and 7 bases at J, with 12 bases in the middle. Germline-derived CDR1 and CDR2 are MDHEN and SYDVKM. CDR3 nucleotides: TGTGCCAGCAATGGAGGGACCAATACGCAGTATTTT. It codes for CASNGGTNTQYF.

In this sample, this clone turned up a few times. V gene TRBV27 combines with J gene TRBJ1-5; 9 nucleotides line up with TRBD1. Germline-derived CDR1 and CDR2 are MNHEY and SMNVEV (reference sequence). V trimming: 2 bases; J trimming: 6 bases; junction bases outside the gene matches: 5. This CDR3 comprises 15 residues. The CDR3 here is CASSLVQGAAQPQHF. CDR3 bases: TGTGCCAGCAGTTTAGTACAGGGGGCTGCTCAGCCCCAGCATTTT.